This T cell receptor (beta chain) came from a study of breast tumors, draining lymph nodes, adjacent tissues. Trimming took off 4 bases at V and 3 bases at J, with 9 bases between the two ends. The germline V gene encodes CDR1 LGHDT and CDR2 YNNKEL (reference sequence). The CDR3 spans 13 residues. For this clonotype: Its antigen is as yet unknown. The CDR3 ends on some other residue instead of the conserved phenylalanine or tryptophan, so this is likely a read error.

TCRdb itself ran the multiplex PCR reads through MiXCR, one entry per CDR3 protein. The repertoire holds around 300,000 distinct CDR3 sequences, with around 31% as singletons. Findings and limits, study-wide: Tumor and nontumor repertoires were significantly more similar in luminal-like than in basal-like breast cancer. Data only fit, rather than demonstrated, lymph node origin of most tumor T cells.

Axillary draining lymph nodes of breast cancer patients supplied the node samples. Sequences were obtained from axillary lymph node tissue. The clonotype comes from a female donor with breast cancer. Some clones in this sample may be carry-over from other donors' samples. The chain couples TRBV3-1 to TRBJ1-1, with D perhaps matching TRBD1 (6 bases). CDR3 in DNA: TGTGCCAGCAGCCTGAGGGGGGACACTGAAGCTTTCCTT. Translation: CASSLRGDTEAFL.